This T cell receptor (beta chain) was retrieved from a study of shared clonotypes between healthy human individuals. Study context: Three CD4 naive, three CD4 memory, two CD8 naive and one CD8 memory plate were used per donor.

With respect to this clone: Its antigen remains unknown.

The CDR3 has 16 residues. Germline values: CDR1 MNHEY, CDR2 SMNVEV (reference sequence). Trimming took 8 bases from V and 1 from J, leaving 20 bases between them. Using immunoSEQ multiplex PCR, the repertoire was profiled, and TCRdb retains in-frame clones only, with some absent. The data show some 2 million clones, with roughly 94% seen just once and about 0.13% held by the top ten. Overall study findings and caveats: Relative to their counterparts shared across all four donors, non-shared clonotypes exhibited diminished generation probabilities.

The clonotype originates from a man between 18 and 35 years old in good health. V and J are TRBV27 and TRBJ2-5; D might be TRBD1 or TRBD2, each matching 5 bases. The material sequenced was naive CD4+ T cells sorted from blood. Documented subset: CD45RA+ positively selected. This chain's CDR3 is CASVPLGTGTQETQYF. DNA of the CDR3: TGTGCCAGCGTGCCCCTAGGGACCGGGACCCAAGAGACCCAGTACTTC.